The 7 T cell receptor beta chains below were found in one sample sequenced in a study of CD8+ T cells in alopecia areata. The treatment here: oral pan-JAK inhibitor, 5-10 mg twice daily. Once RNA had been extracted, it was reverse transcribed into cDNA to act as the sequencing template. Libraries were prepared by immunoSEQ multiplex PCR; TCRdb keeps only in-frame clonotypes and omits some of them. The sample consists of 180,000 or so clones, approximately 50% of them appearing once. Here the sequenced sample was CD8+ T cells sorted from blood, taken around week 53, from a patient treated with tofacitinib. The origin of the receptors is a human donor with alopecia areata.

This clone has just a few counts. The chain uses TRBV5-6 and TRBJ2-4; D uncertain. V lost 0 bases, J lost 10 bases, and 8 bases lay in between. The germline V gene has CDR1 SGHDT and CDR2 YYEEEE. CDR3 length equals 12 residues. The CDR3 DNA reads TGTGCCAGCAGCTTGGATCAGGAAATTCAGTACTTC. Protein: CASSLDQEIQYF.

The chain is built from TRBV20-1 and TRBJ2-1, with 8 bases identical to TRBD1. The CDR3 contains 11 residues. The J segment lost 10 bases and the V segment lost 3 bases, leaving 2 bases of the junction unmatched. Per germline, CDR1 DFQATT and CDR2 SNEGSKA (reference sequence). The chain's CDR3 is CSASRGREQFF. The CDR3 DNA is TGCAGTGCTAGCAGGGGGCGGGAGCAGTTCTTC.

The V gene is TRBV11-2, the J gene TRBJ1-1; TRBD1 might be the D (5 bases). Germline assignment: CDR1 SGHAT and CDR2 FQNNGV. The CDR3 has 15 amino acids. Trimming took 7 bases from V and 5 from J, leaving 20 bases between them. The CDR3 coding sequence is TGTGCCAGCACGAGGGACTTCCCTTATAGGACTGAAGCTTTCTTT. This translates into CASTRDFPYRTEAFF. The complete variable domain, with remaining parts taken from reference TRBV11-2 and TRBJ1-1, reads EAGVAQSPRYKIIEKRQSVAFWCNPISGHATLYWYQQILGQGPKLLIQFQNNGVVDDSQLPKDRFSAERLKGVDSTLKIQPAKLEDSAVYLCASTRDFPYRTEAFFGQGTRLTVV.

The chain is built from TRBV30 and TRBJ2-7, with a weak D call TRBD1 (5 bases). The V end was cut by 1 base, the J end by 3 bases, with 16 bases between. Germline V gene data show CDR1 as GTSNPN and CDR2 as SVGIG (reference sequence). The CDR3 totals 15 residues. The CDR3: CAWSAGQGWGYEQYF. CDR3 bases: TGTGCCTGGAGTGCTGGGCAGGGATGGGGCTACGAGCAGTACTTC. Based on the CDR3 plus reference TRBV30 and TRBJ2-7, the full variable domain is SQTIHQWPATLVQPVGSPLSLECTVEGTSNPNLYWYRQAAGRGLQLLFYSVGIGQISSEVPQNLSASRPQDRQFILSSKKLLLSDSGFYLCAWSAGQGWGYEQYFGPGTRLTVT.

This chain links TRBV4-2 with TRBJ1-2; perhaps TRBD1 as D (5 bases). The CDR3 has 14 residues. The V end lost 0 bases, the J end lost 7 bases, and 12 bases lay between the germline ends. Germline V CDR1 and CDR2: LGHNA, YNFKEQ. The CDR3 here is CASSQDPQGSGYTF. The CDR3 DNA is TGTGCCAGCAGCCAAGATCCCCAGGGTTCTGGCTACACCTTC.

This chain joins TRBV5-1 and TRBJ2-3; a possible D gene is TRBD1 (5 bases). Trimming pared 5 bases from V and 2 bases from J, leaving 9 bases between. Germline CDR1 reads SGHRS; CDR2 reads YFSETQ. The CDR3 has 13 amino acids. The CDR3 nucleotides are TGCGCCAGCAGAACGGACAACACAGATACGCAGTATTTT. This sequence encodes CASRTDNTDTQYF.

This clone came up a few times. This sample also contains other DNA sequences that code for the same CDR3. Written as DNA, the CDR3 is TGTGCCAGCAGCGTAGGTGGTAGCGGGGGGTCCCAAGAGACCCAGTACTTC. Its translation is CASSVGGSGGSQETQYF. V and J are TRBV9 and TRBJ2-5, with 10 bases aligning to TRBD2. V was clipped by 0 bases and J by 1 base; unmatched bases: 6. Germline CDR1 and CDR2: SGDLS and YYNGEE. The CDR3 sequence is 17 residues long.